This T cell receptor beta chain was profiled in a study of cytomegalovirus exposure and HLA in healthy donors. Whole-study context: An earlier analysis identified approximately 110 million unique TCR beta sequences in about 180 million T cells.

Study-level results: Looking again later, the authors saw that most CMV-associated TCR beta chains seemed HLA-restricted. DRB1 showed the most TCR associations and HLA-C the fewest in a later analysis, as rates varied by HLA locus.

Comment on this clone: What it recognizes is unknown.

Healthy bone marrow donors formed the donor group. The PCR ran on 60 Vbeta and 13 Jbeta primers. Clones were sequenced by immunoSEQ multiplex PCR, and TCRdb holds only the in-frame ones, with some missing. The sample lists about 170,000 clones; around 76% were seen once. Sequenced material: PBMCs. The TCR sequence derives from a man aged 35 to 55 in good health and CMV-seropositive.

The CDR3 nucleotides read TGTGCCAGCAGCTTGGGGGCAGCCCCTAAGGGCTACACCTTC. Its protein product is CASSLGAAPKGYTF. The chain links TRBV5-6 to TRBJ1-2; the D is unclear. V was shortened by 0 bases and J by 8 bases, with 14 bases between the two germline ends. The CDR3 length is 14 residues. Germline assignment: CDR1 SGHDT and CDR2 YYEEEE.